The table lists the clone carrying this T cell receptor (beta chain) with many counts. As yet, its antigen is unknown. This sample stems from a study of T cell repertoires in cytomegalovirus infection. Study-wide points: Dominating the ex vivo response were TCR beta clonotypes that were CMV-specific and HLA-C-restricted.

Germline V gives CDR1 SGHVS, CDR2 FQNEAQ. The CDR3 totals 15 residues. The V gene lost 0 bases and the J gene lost 2 bases, with 10 bases spanning the gap. MiXCR, applied by TCRdb to the reads, yields one record per CDR3 protein. The sample holds around 740,000 distinct CDR3 sequences; 35% are singletons and the top ten take 2.8%. The clonotype was recovered from a human donor in good health (CMV status not recorded). Some clones in this sample may be carry-over from other donors' samples. This chain uses TRBV7-8 with TRBJ1-1; D unresolved. The specimen was PBMCs. CDR3 sequence reads: CASSLAGSGNTEAFF. The CDR3 nucleotides are TGTGCCAGCAGCTTAGCCGGCTCGGGAAACACTGAAGCTTTCTTT. Filled out from reference TRBV7-8 and TRBJ1-1, the complete variable domain reads GAGVSQSPRYKVAKRGQDVALRCDPISGHVSLFWYQQALGQGPEFLTYFQNEAQLDKSGLPSDRFFAERPEGSVSTLKIQRTQQEDSAVYLCASSLAGSGNTEAFFGQGTRLTVV.